The present T cell receptor (beta chain) was sequenced within a study of T cells in localized non-small cell lung cancer. Study outcomes and limitations: The study found T cell clonality highest in uninvolved adjacent lung, above tumor. Longer overall survival was seen with higher T cell density measured in blood.

Assay: immunoSEQ multiplex PCR; the TCRdb copy retains only in-frame clones and omits some. The data contain some 1,300 clones, less than 30% of them singletons. A note on this clone: The antigen remains unidentified.

The TCR originated in a male donor aged 60 or over with stage I squamous cell lung carcinoma. The sequences come from lung tumor tissue, collected before any cancer treatment.

The CDR3 is CASSQGTGITEAFF. CDR3 bases: TGCGCCAGCAGCCAAGGGACAGGGATAACTGAAGCTTTCTTT. The rearrangement links TRBV4-3 to TRBJ1-1; 8 bases agree with TRBD1. Germline loops: CDR1 LGHNA, CDR2 YSLEER. Losses at the gene ends were 1 base for V and 5 bases for J; bases not matched to a gene: 3. The CDR3 consists of 14 residues.